This is a list of T cell receptor beta chains from one sample in a study of T cells in Graves' hyperthyroidism and ophthalmopathy. From the multiplex PCR reads, TCRdb called clonotypes with MiXCR, one entry per CDR3 protein. The table includes roughly 800,000 distinct CDR3 sequences, around 38% detected once. Sample: blood. These receptors all stem from a young man with Graves' hyperthyroidism. Both conserved end residues are part of each CDR3. Fields, in order: D gene, V gene, clone size, J gene, CDR3 protein, CDR3 DNA. D genes are given only for firm matches. Expanded clones get a size class; other rows say once, few or many, or leave the size out.

.	TRBV7-6	many	TRBJ1-5	CASSSIQGDQPQHF	TGTGCCAGCAGCTCCATCCAGGGAGATCAGCCCCAGCATTTT
TRBD1	TRBV6-1	.	TRBJ1-3	CASSGQGIGNTIYF	TGTGCCAGCAGCGGACAGGGGATTGGAAACACCATATATTTT
.	TRBV27	few	TRBJ1-2	CASSSLPTGQGVDGYTF	TGTGCCAGCAGTTCCCTTCCCACGGGGCAGGGAGTCGATGGCTACACCTTC
TRBD2	TRBV4-1	few	TRBJ2-7	CASSQGSSGTYEQYF	TGCGCCAGCAGCCAAGGGTCTAGCGGGACCTACGAGCAGTACTTC
.	TRBV12-3/TRBV12-4	.	TRBJ1-2	CASSLAEANYGYTF	TGTGCCAGCAGTTTAGCGGAGGCTAACTATGGCTACACCTTC
TRBD1	TRBV5-1	few	TRBJ2-7	CASSSGQGVSEQYF	TGTGCCAGCAGCTCCGGACAGGGCGTGAGCGAGCAGTACTTC
TRBD1	TRBV15	many	TRBJ1-1	CATSRERDRGLQAFF	TGTGCCACCAGCAGAGAAAGGGACAGGGGGCTTCAAGCTTTCTTT
TRBD1	TRBV25-1	.	TRBJ2-5	CAGTGDQETQYF	TGTGCCGGGACAGGGGACCAAGAGACCCAGTACTTC
.	TRBV7-9	.	TRBJ1-1	CASSRGRNEAFF	TGTGCCAGCAGTCGGGGGAGGAATGAAGCTTTCTTT
.	TRBV7-3	.	TRBJ1-4	CASSLDLRSGKLFF	TGTGCCAGCAGCCTGGACCTCCGGTCCGGAAAACTGTTTTTT
.	TRBV7-2	many	TRBJ2-5	CASSLPSGETQYF	TGTGCCAGCAGCTTACCCTCGGGAGAGACCCAGTACTTC
.	TRBV25-1	.	TRBJ2-2	CASNKAGANTGELFF	TGTGCCAGCAATAAGGCGGGCGCGAACACCGGGGAGCTGTTTTTT
.	TRBV14	many	TRBJ1-1	CASSQGDGMNTEAFF	TGTGCCAGCAGCCAAGGGGACGGGATGAACACTGAAGCTTTCTTT
TRBD1	TRBV19	many	TRBJ1-6	CATSDRSSYNSPLHF	TGTGCCACCTCGGACAGGAGCTCCTATAATTCACCCCTCCACTTT
.	TRBV9	few	TRBJ1-1	CASSPRDITEAFF	TGTGCCAGCAGCCCCCGGGACATCACTGAAGCTTTCTTT
TRBD2	TRBV7-2	.	TRBJ2-7	CASSVVTSGRGEQYF	TGTGCCAGCAGCGTAGTAACTAGCGGGAGGGGCGAGCAGTACTTC
.	TRBV10-3	many	TRBJ1-1	CAISEPQGLPEAFF	TGTGCCATCAGTGAGCCTCAGGGGCTACCTGAAGCTTTCTTT
TRBD1	TRBV7-2	many	TRBJ2-7	CASSLGILGQGYEQYF	TGTGCCAGCAGCTTGGGGATCCTCGGACAGGGGTACGAGCAGTACTTC
TRBD2	TRBV7-2	.	TRBJ2-7	CASSSRGGSGRSTYEQYF	TGTGCCAGCAGCTCACGCGGTGGATCCGGGAGGAGTACCTACGAGCAGTACTTC
.	TRBV20-1	.	TRBJ1-1	CSARGLLNTEAFF	TGCAGTGCTAGAGGACTACTGAACACTGAAGCTTTCTTT
TRBD1	TRBV9	.	TRBJ1-6	CASSARQGDNSPLHF	TGTGCCAGCAGCGCCCGACAGGGAGATAATTCACCCCTCCACTTT
.	TRBV29-1	once	TRBJ1-2	CGVGGDYGHTF	TGCGGCGTGGGGGGGGACTATGGCCACACCTTC
.	TRBV4-1	few	TRBJ1-6	CASSQETGFVSPLHF	TGCGCCAGCAGCCAAGAAACAGGCTTCGTTTCACCCCTCCACTTT
.	TRBV20-1	.	TRBJ1-6	CSARDLETGSSPLHF	TGCAGTGCTAGAGATCTCGAGACAGGAAGCTCACCCCTCCACTTT
.	TRBV10-3	many	TRBJ2-7	CAISAGLGGSYEQYF	TGTGCCATCAGTGCCGGACTGGGTGGATCCTACGAGCAGTACTTC
.	TRBV25-1	.	TRBJ1-5	CASSDFQGNQPQHF	TGTGCCAGCAGTGATTTCCAGGGAAATCAGCCCCAGCATTTT
.	TRBV20-1	few	TRBJ1-1	CSAPYGDSNTEAFF	TGCAGTGCTCCCTACGGGGACTCGAACACTGAAGCTTTCTTT
.	TRBV5-6	few	TRBJ1-1	CASSMGASNTEAFF	TGTGCCAGCAGCATGGGGGCTTCGAACACTGAAGCTTTCTTT
.	TRBV29-1	.	TRBJ2-2	CSVARTGELFF	TGCAGCGTTGCTCGGACAGGGGAGCTGTTTTTT
TRBD1	TRBV9	many	TRBJ1-6	CASSAGQGNDNSPLHF	TGTGCCAGCAGCGCAGGACAGGGGAACGATAATTCACCCCTCCACTTT
.	TRBV29-1	once	TRBJ2-7	CSVGHSNSYEQYF	TGCAGCGTTGGTCACAGTAACTCCTACGAGCAGTACTTC
TRBD1	TRBV7-2	.	TRBJ1-1	CASRPGQGNTEAFF	TGTGCCAGCAGGCCTGGACAGGGGAACACTGAAGCTTTCTTT
TRBD2	TRBV14	.	TRBJ2-3	CASSHLAGAGSDTQYF	TGTGCCAGCAGCCACCTAGCGGGGGCGGGTTCAGATACGCAGTATTTT
TRBD2	TRBV4-1	few	TRBJ2-3	CASSQEISGSDTQYF	TGCGCCAGCAGCCAAGAGATTAGCGGGAGTGATACGCAGTATTTT
TRBD1	TRBV10-3	many	TRBJ1-1	CASLGDSSAEAFF	TGTGCCTCTCTAGGGGACAGCTCTGCAGAGGCTTTCTTT
.	TRBV9	.	TRBJ2-3	CASSVAGVDTQYF	TGTGCCAGCAGCGTAGCGGGGGTAGATACGCAGTATTTT
TRBD1	TRBV19	few	TRBJ1-5	CASIGTGGLGDNQPQHF	TGTGCCAGTATTGGGACAGGGGGTCTGGGGGACAATCAGCCCCAGCATTTT
TRBD2	TRBV9	few	TRBJ2-5	CASSVAGGLQETQYF	TGTGCCAGCAGCGTAGCGGGGGGACTACAAGAGACCCAGTACTTC
.	TRBV7-9	.	TRBJ2-7	CASSKLSGLGQPYEQYF	TGTGCCAGCAGCAAGCTTAGCGGGTTGGGACAGCCTTACGAGCAGTACTTC
.	TRBV2	once	TRBJ2-7	CASSQDEAVTYEQYF	TGTGCCAGCAGCCAAGATGAGGCAGTAACCTACGAGCAGTACTTC
.	TRBV19	.	TRBJ1-5	CASSPQARNQPQHF	TGTGCCAGTAGTCCACAGGCGCGCAATCAGCCCCAGCATTTT
.	TRBV12-3/TRBV12-4	.	TRBJ2-2	CASREAGRTGELFF	TGTGCCAGCAGGGAGGCGGGAAGGACCGGGGAGCTGTTTTTT
.	TRBV2	.	TRBJ1-1	CASSDGGAWGNTEAFF	TGTGCCAGCAGTGATGGAGGGGCCTGGGGGAACACTGAAGCTTTCTTT
.	TRBV7-6	many	TRBJ2-7	CASSRGDPPAYEQYF	TGTGCCAGCAGCAGAGGGGATCCACCCGCCTACGAGCAGTACTTC
.	TRBV7-9	many	TRBJ1-6	CASSFAGFGSPLHF	TGTGCCAGCAGCTTCGCAGGCTTCGGGTCACCCCTCCACTTT
.	TRBV12-3/TRBV12-4	.	TRBJ1-5	CASSFLGTPDQPQHF	TGTGCCAGCAGTTTCCTGGGGACCCCGGATCAGCCCCAGCATTTT
.	TRBV7-9	few	TRBJ1-4	CASRPPGSGNEKLFF	TGTGCCAGCAGGCCCCCGGGCAGTGGGAATGAAAAACTGTTTTTT
.	TRBV6-5	.	TRBJ2-7	CASSLGIASSYEQYF	TGTGCCAGCAGCCTAGGGATCGCGAGCTCCTACGAGCAGTACTTC
.	TRBV19	few	TRBJ1-1	CASSISDIIIAEAFF	TGTGCCAGTAGTATTTCCGACATCATTATCGCTGAAGCTTTCTTT
.	TRBV9	many	TRBJ2-5	CASSVEGHQETQYF	TGTGCCAGCAGCGTAGAAGGTCACCAAGAGACCCAGTACTTC
TRBD1	TRBV4-1	.	TRBJ2-5	CASQQRGQGAGETQYF	TGCGCCTCCCAGCAAAGGGGACAGGGGGCGGGAGAGACCCAGTACTTC
.	TRBV29-1	.	TRBJ2-5	CSVASGAQYF	TGCAGCGTTGCGTCGGGAGCCCAGTACTTC
.	TRBV12-3/TRBV12-4	many	TRBJ1-5	CASSFDSNQPQHF	TGTGCCAGCAGTTTCGATAGCAATCAGCCCCAGCATTTT
.	TRBV20-1	few	TRBJ1-1	CSATDQNTEAFF	TGCAGTGCCACGGACCAGAACACTGAAGCTTTCTTT
TRBD1	TRBV7-2	.	TRBJ1-1	CASSLAITGGRAEAFF	TGTGCCAGCAGCTTAGCTATTACAGGGGGCCGCGCTGAAGCTTTCTTT
TRBD1	TRBV10-3	.	TRBJ1-2	CAISAEQGANGYTF	TGTGCCATCAGCGCCGAACAGGGGGCGAATGGCTACACCTTC
.	TRBV10-2	many	TRBJ1-4	CASSDLRGEKLFF	TGCGCCAGCAGTGATTTAAGGGGTGAAAAACTGTTTTTT
.	TRBV7-9	many	TRBJ1-1	CASLAGSDTEAFF	TGTGCCAGCCTGGCGGGGTCGGACACTGAAGCTTTCTTT
TRBD1	TRBV19	once	TRBJ1-4	CASNEGALGEKLFF	TGTGCCAGTAATGAGGGGGCGTTAGGGGAAAAACTGTTTTTT